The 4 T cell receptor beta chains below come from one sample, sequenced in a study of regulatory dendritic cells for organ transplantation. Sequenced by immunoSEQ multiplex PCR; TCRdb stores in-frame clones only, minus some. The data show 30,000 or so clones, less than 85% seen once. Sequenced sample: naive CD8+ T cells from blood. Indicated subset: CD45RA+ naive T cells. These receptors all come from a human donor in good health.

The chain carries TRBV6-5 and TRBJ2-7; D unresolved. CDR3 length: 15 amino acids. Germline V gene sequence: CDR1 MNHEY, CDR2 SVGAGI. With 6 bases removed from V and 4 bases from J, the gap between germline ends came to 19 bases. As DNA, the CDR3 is TGTGCCAGCAGAGTCTCCGTCTTCGGGTCATACGAGCAGTACTTC. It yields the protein CASRVSVFGSYEQYF.

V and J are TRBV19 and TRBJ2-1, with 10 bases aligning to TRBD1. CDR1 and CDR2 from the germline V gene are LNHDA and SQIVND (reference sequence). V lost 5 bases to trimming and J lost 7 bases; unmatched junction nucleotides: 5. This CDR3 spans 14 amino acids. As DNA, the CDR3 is TGTGCCAGTAGTGTGGACAGGGGGTGGAATGAGCAGTTCTTC. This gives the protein CASSVDRGWNEQFF.

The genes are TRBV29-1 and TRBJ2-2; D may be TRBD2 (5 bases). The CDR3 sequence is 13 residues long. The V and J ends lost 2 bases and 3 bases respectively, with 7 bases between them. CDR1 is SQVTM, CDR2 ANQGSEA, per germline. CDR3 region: CSVETGDTGELFF. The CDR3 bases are TGCAGCGTTGAAACCGGGGACACCGGGGAGCTGTTTTTT.

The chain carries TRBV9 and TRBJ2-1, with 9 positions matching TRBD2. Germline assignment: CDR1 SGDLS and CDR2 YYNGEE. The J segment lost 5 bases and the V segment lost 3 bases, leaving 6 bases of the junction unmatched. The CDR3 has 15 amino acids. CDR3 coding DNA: TGTGCCAGCAGCGCGAGACTAGCGGTAAACAATGAGCAGTTCTTC. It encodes CASSARLAVNNEQFF.